This T cell receptor beta chain is from a study of T cell responses to AZD1222 COVID-19 vaccine. The method was immunoSEQ multiplex PCR; TCRdb's version includes in-frame clones alone and lacks a portion of them. The table shows roughly 69,000 clones, with about four fifths occurring only once. This clone was found a few times. The CDR3 sequence is 11 residues long. V gave up 3 bases and J gave up 2 bases, with 2 bases separating them. Germline lookup yields CDR1 SGHNT and CDR2 YYREEE (reference sequence). The TCR sequence derives from an adult who received the AZD1222 COVID-19 vaccine. The chain couples TRBV5-4 to TRBJ1-2; D remains ambiguous. This material consisted of peripheral blood, taken 28 days after the second AZD1222 dose. The CDR3 spells CASSSNYGYTF. CDR3 DNA sequence: TGTGCCAGCAGCTCGAACTATGGCTACACCTTC.